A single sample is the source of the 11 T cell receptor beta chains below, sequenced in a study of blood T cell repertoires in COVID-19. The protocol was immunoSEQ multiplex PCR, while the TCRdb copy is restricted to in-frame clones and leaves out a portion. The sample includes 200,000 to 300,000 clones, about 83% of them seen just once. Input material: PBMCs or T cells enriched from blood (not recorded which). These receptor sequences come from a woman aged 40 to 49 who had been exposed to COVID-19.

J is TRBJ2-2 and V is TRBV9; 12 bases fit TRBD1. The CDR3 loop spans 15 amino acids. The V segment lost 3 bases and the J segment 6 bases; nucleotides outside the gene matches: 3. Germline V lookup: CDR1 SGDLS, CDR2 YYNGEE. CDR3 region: CASSAGTGGSGELFF. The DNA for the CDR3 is TGTGCCAGCAGCGCGGGGACAGGGGGCTCCGGGGAGCTGTTTTTT. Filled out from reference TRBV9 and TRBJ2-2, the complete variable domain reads DSGVTQTPKHLITATGQRVTLRCSPRSGDLSVYWYQQSLDQGLQFLIQYYNGEERAKGNILERFSAQQFPDLHSELNLSSLELGDSALYFCASSAGTGGSGELFFGEGSRLTVL.

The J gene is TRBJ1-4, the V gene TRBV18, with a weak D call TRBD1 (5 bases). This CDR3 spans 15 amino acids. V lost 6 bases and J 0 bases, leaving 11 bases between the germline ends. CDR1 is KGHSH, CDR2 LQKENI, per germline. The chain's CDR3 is CASSRPGTTNEKLFF. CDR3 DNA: TGTGCCAGCTCTCGTCCAGGGACAACTAATGAAAAACTGTTTTTT.

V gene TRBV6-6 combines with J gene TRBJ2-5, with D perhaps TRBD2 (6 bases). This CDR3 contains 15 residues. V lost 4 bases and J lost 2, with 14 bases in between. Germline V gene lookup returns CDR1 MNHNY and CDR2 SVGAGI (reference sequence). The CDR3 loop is CASSSWMGGQETQYF. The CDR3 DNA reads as TGTGCCAGCAGTTCCTGGATGGGGGGACAAGAGACCCAGTACTTC.

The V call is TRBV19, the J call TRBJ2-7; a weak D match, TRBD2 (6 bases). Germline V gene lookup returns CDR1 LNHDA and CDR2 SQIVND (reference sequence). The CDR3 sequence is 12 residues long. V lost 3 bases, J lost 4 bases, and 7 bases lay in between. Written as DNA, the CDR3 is TGTGCCAGTAGTATGGGGGGATACGAGCAGTACTTC. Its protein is CASSMGGYEQYF.

CDR3 sequence (DNA): TGTGCCAGCAGCCTACAGGAGCACAGGGACAGGGGGCAGGATGGCTACACCTTC. Translated: CASSLQEHRDRGQDGYTF. The J gene is TRBJ1-2, the V gene TRBV28; TRBD1 matches at 12 bases. The trim removed 6 bases at V and 6 bases at J, leaving 17 bases unmatched. Germline V gives CDR1 MDHEN, CDR2 SYDVKM. The length of the CDR3 is 18 residues.

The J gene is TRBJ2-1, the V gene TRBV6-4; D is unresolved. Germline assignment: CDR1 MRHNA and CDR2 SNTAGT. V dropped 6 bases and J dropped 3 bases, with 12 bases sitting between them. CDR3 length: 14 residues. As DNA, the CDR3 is TGTGCCAGCAGCGTAGAACCTCGCTACAATGAGCAGTTCTTC. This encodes CASSVEPRYNEQFF.

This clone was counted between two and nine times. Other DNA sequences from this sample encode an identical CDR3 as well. The CDR3 spells CASSYLGESPLHF. CDR3 DNA: TGTGCCAGCAGTTACCTAGGCGAATCACCCCTCCACTTT. The chain employs TRBV6-5 and TRBJ1-6; unclear D gene. From germline, CDR1 is MNHEY and CDR2 SVGAGI. The CDR3 has 13 amino acids. Trimming removed 2 bases from V and 10 bases from J, with 9 bases in between.

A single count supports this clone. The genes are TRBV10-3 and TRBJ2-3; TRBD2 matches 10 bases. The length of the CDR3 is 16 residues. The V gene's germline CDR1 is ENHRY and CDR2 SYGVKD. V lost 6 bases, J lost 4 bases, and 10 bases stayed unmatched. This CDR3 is CAIRAGGALTPDTQYF. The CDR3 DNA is TGTGCCATCAGAGCGGGGGGGGCCCTCACACCAGATACGCAGTATTTT.

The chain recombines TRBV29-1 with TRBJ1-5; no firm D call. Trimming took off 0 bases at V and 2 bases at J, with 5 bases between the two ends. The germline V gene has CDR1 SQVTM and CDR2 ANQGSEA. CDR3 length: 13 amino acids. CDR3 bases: TGCAGCGTTGAAGAGGCTCGCAATCAGCCCCAGCATTTT. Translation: CSVEEARNQPQHF.

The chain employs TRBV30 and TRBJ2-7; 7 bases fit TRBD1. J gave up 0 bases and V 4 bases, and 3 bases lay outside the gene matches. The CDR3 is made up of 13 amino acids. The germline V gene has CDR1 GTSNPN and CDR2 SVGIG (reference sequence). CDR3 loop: CAWKGQSSYEQYF. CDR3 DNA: TGTGCCTGGAAGGGACAGAGCTCCTACGAGCAGTACTTC.

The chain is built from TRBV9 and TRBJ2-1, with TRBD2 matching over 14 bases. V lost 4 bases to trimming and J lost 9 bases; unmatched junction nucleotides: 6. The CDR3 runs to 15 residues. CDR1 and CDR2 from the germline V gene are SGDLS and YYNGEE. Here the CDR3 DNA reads TGTGCCAGCAGCCGAGGGACTAGCGGGGGAAGTGAGCAGTTCTTC. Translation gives CASSRGTSGGSEQFF.